A selection of T cell receptor beta chains follows, all from one sample in a study of Tregs in tolerant kidney transplant recipients. Here immunoSEQ multiplex PCR was the method, and the copy in TCRdb shows in-frame clones only, minus some. The table lists tens of thousands of clones, about 90% of them singletons. Material: CD8+ T cells from blood (PBMCs), obtained 24 months after the transplant. The receptors originated from a human patient who received a combined kidney and bone marrow transplant. The graft donor may account for some of the T cells. Both conserved end residues are part of each CDR3. Fields, in order: D gene, clone size, V gene, J gene, CDR3 protein, CDR3 DNA. D genes are given only for firm matches. Clone size appears in some rows only: once, few, many, or a class for an expanded clone.

>TRBD2|once|TRBV6-6|TRBJ2-1
CASSLAGGIGDEQFF
TGTGCCAGCAGTCTAGCGGGAGGGATCGGGGATGAGCAGTTCTTC
>NA|NA|TRBV6-5|TRBJ2-7
CASSYGDNFYEQYF
TGTGCCAGCAGTTACGGAGATAATTTCTACGAGCAGTACTTC
>NA|NA|TRBV27|TRBJ2-5
CASSSGEAQYF
TGTGCCAGCAGTTCCGGGGAGGCCCAGTACTTC
>TRBD2|NA|TRBV2|TRBJ2-5
CASTGGETQYF
TGTGCCAGCACGGGGGGGGAGACCCAGTACTTC
>TRBD2|NA|TRBV4-3|TRBJ2-3
CASSPGTSGSSDTQYF
TGCGCCAGCAGCCCTGGGACTAGCGGGAGTTCAGATACGCAGTATTTT
>NA|NA|TRBV30|TRBJ1-2
CAGFAMTIGYTF
TGTGCTGGATTTGCGATGACAATTGGCTACACCTTC
>NA|NA|TRBV27|TRBJ2-1
CASSPPGGLYSYNEQFF
TGTGCCAGCAGTCCCCCGGGGGGCCTTTACTCCTACAATGAGCAGTTCTTC
>NA|NA|TRBV6-5|TRBJ2-7
CASSYTQGTYEQYF
TGTGCCAGCAGTTACACCCAGGGAACCTACGAGCAGTACTTC
>TRBD1|NA|TRBV4-3|TRBJ2-7
CASSQAGGEQYF
TGCGCCAGCAGCCAAGCAGGGGGCGAGCAGTACTTC
>NA|NA|TRBV7-6|TRBJ2-3
CASSFSPATTSTDTQYF
TGTGCCAGCAGCTTCTCCCCAGCGACCACCTCCACAGATACGCAGTATTTT
>NA|NA|TRBV27|TRBJ2-1
CASSLAGSGHNEQFF
TGTGCCAGCAGTTTAGCGGGGAGCGGCCACAATGAGCAGTTCTTC
>TRBD2|NA|TRBV4-3|TRBJ2-1
CASSQDRTSGTTEQFF
TGCGCCAGCAGCCAAGATCGGACTAGCGGGACCACTGAGCAGTTCTTC
>TRBD1|NA|TRBV5-6|TRBJ2-2
CASNTQGARELFF
TGTGCCAGCAACACGCAGGGGGCAAGGGAGCTGTTTTTT
>TRBD1|NA|TRBV19|TRBJ2-7
CASKGTGGSYEQYF
TGTGCCAGTAAAGGGACAGGGGGCTCCTACGAGCAGTACTTC
>TRBD2|NA|TRBV29-1|TRBJ2-1
CSVPLAGGAQSEQFF
TGCAGCGTTCCTTTAGCGGGAGGGGCCCAAAGTGAGCAGTTCTTC
>TRBD1|NA|TRBV15|TRBJ2-1
CATSRLFVGTGDHEQFF
TGTGCCACCAGCAGACTCTTCGTGGGGACAGGGGACCATGAGCAGTTCTTC
>NA|NA|TRBV7-9|TRBJ2-1
CASRQGSSYNEQFF
TGTGCCAGCAGACAGGGAAGCTCCTACAATGAGCAGTTCTTC
>TRBD2|NA|TRBV7-9|TRBJ2-5
CASSLSGSRETQYF
TGTGCCAGCAGTCTCAGCGGGAGTAGGGAGACCCAGTACTTC
>TRBD2|NA|TRBV6-5|TRBJ2-1
CASSYWASGSYNEQFF
TGTGCCAGCAGTTACTGGGCTAGCGGGAGCTACAATGAGCAGTTCTTC
>TRBD2|NA|TRBV7-8|TRBJ2-1
CASSIEPGLAVDEQFF
TGTGCCAGCAGCATTGAACCGGGACTAGCAGTCGATGAGCAGTTCTTC
>NA|NA|TRBV29-1|TRBJ2-2
CSAVGVTGELFF
TGCAGCGCCGTCGGGGTAACCGGGGAGCTGTTTTTT
>NA|NA|TRBV2|TRBJ1-3
CASSEANRVSSGNTIYF
TGTGCCAGCAGTGAAGCGAACAGGGTTTCCTCTGGAAACACCATATATTTT
>NA|NA|TRBV19|TRBJ1-2
CASNKNGGYTF
TGTGCCAGTAATAAGAACGGGGGCTACACCTTC